This T cell receptor (beta chain) was obtained from a study of OX40 agonist ivuxolimab in advanced cancers. Assay: immunoSEQ multiplex PCR; the TCRdb copy retains only in-frame clones and omits some. The sample contains 53,000 or so clones, around four fifths of which appear only once. About this clone itself: The antigen is unknown.

Findings of the study overall: At 0.1 to 3.0 mg/kg, CD4+ and CD8+ blood T cells expanded clonally by week 6. CD4+ T cells averaged fewer expanded clones than CD8+ T cells.

Germline CDR1 and CDR2: SGHKS and YYEKEE (reference sequence). The ends lost 4 bases at V and 6 bases at J; junction bases unmatched: 8. This CDR3 region has 16 residues. This TCR was recovered from an adult with an advanced solid tumor such as melanoma, head and neck, liver or kidney cancer. This sample comprised CD4+ or CD8+ T cells sorted from blood, obtained in a trial of the OX40 agonist ivuxolimab. This sequence joins TRBV5-5 and TRBJ2-7, with 15 bases matching TRBD2. Here the CDR3 reads CASSQPGLAGGLEQYF. The CDR3 region has the DNA TGTGCCAGCAGCCAACCGGGACTAGCGGGAGGACTCGAGCAGTACTTC.